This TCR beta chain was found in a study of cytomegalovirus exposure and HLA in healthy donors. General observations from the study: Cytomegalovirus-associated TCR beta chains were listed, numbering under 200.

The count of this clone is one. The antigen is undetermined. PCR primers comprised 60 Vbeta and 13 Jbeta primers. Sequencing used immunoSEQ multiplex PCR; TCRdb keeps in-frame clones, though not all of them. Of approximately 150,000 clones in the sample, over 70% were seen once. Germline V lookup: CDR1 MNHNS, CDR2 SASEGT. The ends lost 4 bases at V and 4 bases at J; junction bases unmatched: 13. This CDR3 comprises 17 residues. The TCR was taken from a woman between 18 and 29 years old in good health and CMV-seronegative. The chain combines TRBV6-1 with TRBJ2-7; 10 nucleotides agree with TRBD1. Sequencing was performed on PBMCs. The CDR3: CASSALQVGQGSYEQYF. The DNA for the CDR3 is TGTGCCAGCAGTGCCCTCCAAGTGGGACAGGGGTCTTACGAGCAGTACTTC.